Shown below are 17 T cell receptor beta chains from a single sample sequenced in a study of cytomegalovirus exposure and HLA in healthy donors. The repertoire was sequenced with immunoSEQ multiplex PCR; TCRdb's copy has only in-frame clones and lacks some. The profile shows some 140,000 clones, 86% of them singletons. The sequenced sample was PBMCs. These receptors all come from a man between 18 and 29 years old in good health and CMV-seronegative.

This clone was found a few times. In DNA, the CDR3 is TGTGCCAGCAGCGTAGATAACAGTTACACTGAAGCTTTCTTT. This codes for CASSVDNSYTEAFF. This sequence joins TRBV9 and TRBJ1-1, with no clear D. Germline assignment: CDR1 SGDLS and CDR2 YYNGEE. V lost 0 bases to trimming and J lost 3 bases, with 9 bases between them. The CDR3 length is 14 residues.

The chain joins TRBV2 to TRBJ2-7; tentatively, D is TRBD1 (5 bases). Germline V CDR1 and CDR2: SNHLY, FYNNEI. There are 14 residues in the CDR3. V was trimmed by 6 bases and J by 0 bases, leaving 12 bases between them. In DNA, the CDR3 is TGTGCCAGCAGGACAGACTCCTACTCCTACGAGCAGTACTTC. This encodes CASRTDSYSYEQYF.

The chain recombines TRBV28 with TRBJ2-1, with a weak D call TRBD2 (6 bases). CDR3 length: 15 residues. Germline CDR1 is MDHEN and CDR2 is SYDVKM. The V end was cut by 6 bases, the J end by 6 bases, with 18 bases between. This CDR3 is CASRPAGRGGNEQFF. The CDR3, as DNA: TGTGCCAGCAGGCCCGCGGGACGGGGCGGCAATGAGCAGTTCTTC. The entire variable domain, with the rest obtained from reference TRBV28 and TRBJ2-1, is as follows: DVKVTQSSRYLVKRTGEKVFLECVQDMDHENMFWYRQDPGLGLRLIYFSYDVKMKEKGDIPEGYSVSREKKERFSLILESASTNQTSMYLCASRPAGRGGNEQFFGPGTRLTVL.

V gene TRBV5-1 combines with J gene TRBJ2-3; TRBD1 matches at 11 bases. The CDR3 consists of 15 residues. Germline V gene data show CDR1 as SGHRS and CDR2 as YFSETQ. V dropped 2 bases and J dropped 4; count of bases not matched to a gene: 3. CDR3 nucleotide sequence: TGCGCCAGCAGCTTTGGGGGACAGGGGGCAGATACGCAGTATTTT. It encodes CASSFGGQGADTQYF. The variable domain in full, with the rest retrieved from reference TRBV5-1 and TRBJ2-3, is KAGVTQTPRYLIKTRGQQVTLSCSPISGHRSVSWYQQTPGQGLQFLFEYFSETQRNKGNFPGRFSGRQFSNSRSEMNVSTLELGDSALYLCASSFGGQGADTQYFGPGTRLTVL.

CDR3 amino acids: CASRGTSGTSSYNEQFF. CDR3 nucleotides: TGTGCCAGCAGAGGGACTAGCGGGACAAGCTCCTACAATGAGCAGTTCTTC. V and J are TRBV28 and TRBJ2-1, with TRBD2 matching over 13 bases. Per germline, CDR1 MDHEN and CDR2 SYDVKM. The CDR3 totals 17 residues. Trimming at V came to 6 bases and at J to 0 bases, leaving 5 bases not matched to a gene.

The chain joins TRBV7-8 to TRBJ1-1; perhaps TRBD1 as D (5 bases). The CDR3 covers 15 residues. Germline V lookup: CDR1 SGHVS, CDR2 FQNEAQ. With 5 bases removed from V and 0 bases from J, the gap between germline ends came to 13 bases. In nucleotides, the CDR3 is TGTGCCAGCAGCCCTTTCAGACAGATGAACACTGAAGCTTTCTTT. Its translation: CASSPFRQMNTEAFF.

The J gene is TRBJ2-1, the V gene TRBV27, with a tentative D call TRBD2 (6 bases). Germline V gene sequence: CDR1 MNHEY, CDR2 SMNVEV (reference sequence). The CDR3 is 14 amino acids. V was shortened by 8 bases and J by 7 bases, with 18 bases between the two germline ends. For the CDR3, the DNA is TGTGCCAGCGCTAGGCGCGGAGGGGAGAATGAGCAGTTCTTC. This codes for CASARRGGENEQFF.

V gene TRBV5-1 combines with J gene TRBJ1-4, with 7 positions matching TRBD1. CDR1 and CDR2 from the germline V gene are SGHRS and YFSETQ. The length of the CDR3 is 14 residues. V shed 0 bases, J shed 7 bases, and the junction held 3 bases outside the gene matches. For the CDR3, the DNA is TGCGCCAGCAGCTTGGGACAGGGATCTGAAAAACTGTTTTTT. This gives the protein CASSLGQGSEKLFF.

This chain connects TRBV7-8 to TRBJ2-5; TRBD1 agrees at 7 bases. J gave up 3 bases and V 5 bases, and 9 bases lay outside the gene matches. The CDR3 has 15 amino acids. The germline CDR1 and CDR2 sequences are SGHVS and FQNEAQ. CDR3 residues: CASSPKGQPKETQYF. CDR3 bases: TGTGCCAGCAGCCCGAAGGGACAGCCAAAAGAGACCCAGTACTTC.

This chain uses TRBV6-1 with TRBJ2-3; 7 bases match TRBD2. J gave up 5 bases and V 2 bases, and 7 bases lay outside the gene matches. The CDR3 has 15 residues. Germline V gene data show CDR1 as MNHNS and CDR2 as SASEGT. CDR3: CASSEPAGVRDTQYF. Here the CDR3 DNA reads TGTGCCAGCAGTGAACCCGCGGGAGTAAGAGATACGCAGTATTTT.

The chain carries TRBV11-3 and TRBJ2-3; TRBD1 agrees at 9 bases. With 8 bases clipped from V and 5 bases from J, the junction kept 5 bases outside the gene matches. The V gene's germline CDR1 is SGHNT and CDR2 YENEEA. The CDR3 runs to 13 residues. The CDR3 is CASEQGAGDTQYF. The DNA of the CDR3 is TGTGCCAGCGAACAGGGGGCGGGAGATACGCAGTATTTT.

V gene TRBV7-2 combines with J gene TRBJ2-7; D remains unclear. CDR1 and CDR2 (germline): SGHTA, FQGNSA. The CDR3 runs 15 residues. The V and J ends lost 3 bases and 1 base respectively, with 13 bases between them. The CDR3 region has the DNA TGTGCCAGCAGCTTTGGTAGCCGAGCTTCCTACGAGCAGTACTTC. It specifies CASSFGSRASYEQYF.

V usage is TRBV6-5 and J usage is TRBJ1-1; D may be TRBD1 (5 bases). Trimming took off 5 bases at V and 1 base at J, with 11 bases between the two ends. The length of the CDR3 is 14 residues. Germline V gene sequence: CDR1 MNHEY, CDR2 SVGAGI. The CDR3 loop is CASSQFGGNTEAFF. The CDR3 DNA reads TGTGCCAGCAGTCAGTTCGGGGGGAACACTGAAGCTTTCTTT.

The chain joins TRBV6-6 to TRBJ2-2; 11 bases agree with TRBD1. Unmatched junction bases numbered 3, after V lost 0 bases and J lost 6 bases. This CDR3 spans 16 amino acids. Germline CDR1 MNHNY, CDR2 SVGAGI (reference sequence). The DNA of the CDR3 is TGTGCCAGCAGTTACTCCGGACAGGGGGCTCCCGGGGAGCTGTTTTTT. Amino acid sequence: CASSYSGQGAPGELFF.

The chain joins TRBV4-1 to TRBJ1-2; D call uncertain. CDR1 and CDR2 from the germline V gene are MGHRA and YSYEKL. Trimming pared 0 bases from V and 3 bases from J, leaving 11 bases between. There are 15 residues in the CDR3. For the CDR3, the DNA is TGCGCCAGCAGCCAAGATCAGACTTGGGACTATGGCTACACCTTC. It specifies CASSQDQTWDYGYTF.

The chain links TRBV5-1 to TRBJ2-2, with 7 bases that match TRBD1. There are 16 residues in the CDR3. After removal of 4 bases from V and 5 bases from J, the junction contained 11 bases not matched to a gene. CDR1 is SGHRS and CDR2 is YFSETQ in the germline V gene. CDR3 DNA sequence: TGCGCCAGCAGCGGACCCCCGGCAGGGGGTACCGGGGAGCTGTTTTTT. Amino acid sequence: CASSGPPAGGTGELFF.

This clone was detected once. The chain has TRBV9 and TRBJ2-1; D remains ambiguous. The CDR3 consists of 14 residues. V lost 0 bases to trimming and J lost 1 base, with 5 bases between them. Germline-derived CDR1 and CDR2 are SGDLS and YYNGEE. CDR3 region: CASSVEQSYNEQFF. The CDR3 bases are TGTGCCAGCAGCGTAGAACAGTCCTACAATGAGCAGTTCTTC.